This T cell receptor beta chain was found in a study of tumor and adjacent non-tumor tissue in lung cancer. On the study more broadly: On average, productive TCRbeta reads reached about 4.17 million per sample.

Of note for this clonotype: Its antigen is not identified.

General study findings and limits: Top 100 clones took a larger repertoire share in normal lung. Compared with tumor, normal lung showed significantly lower TCR diversity.

The template was RNA from unsorted bulk tissue. Newly diagnosed lung cancer patients had thoracic surgery in China, August–late 2014, without prior chemotherapy. Germline lookup yields CDR1 SEHNR and CDR2 FQNEAQ (reference sequence). V was pared by 5 bases and J by 4 bases, with 5 bases of the junction left unmatched. This CDR3 has 16 residues. A modified ARM-PCR protocol with three rounds of nested PCR amplified TCRbeta. TCRdb reprocessed the multiplex PCR reads via MiXCR and lists one record per CDR3 protein. The table shows 200,000 to 250,000 distinct CDR3 sequences, with 71% occurring only once. The origin of this receptor is a man aged 55-75 years with non-small cell lung cancer. The rearrangement joins TRBV7-9 to TRBJ2-2; 12 positions agree with TRBD2. The sample was lung tumor tissue. CDR3 amino acids: CASSPGTSGRTGELFF. CDR3 sequence (DNA): TGTGCCAGCAGCCCTGGGACTAGCGGGCGCACCGGGGAGCTGTTTTTT.